In this sample, the clone carrying this TCR beta chain turned up many times. From germline, CDR1 is DFQATT and CDR2 SNEGSKA (reference sequence). The CDR3 loop spans 13 amino acids. Trimming took 5 bases from V and 3 from J; bases not matched to a gene: 6. These data originate in a study of Graves' ophthalmopathy and Graves' hyperthyroidism. The TCR beta CDR3 regions underwent amplification from RNA transcripts. In the first round, RT-PCR was carried out with HTBI primers, and a multiplex PCR formed the second round. Each CDR3 protein gets one entry after TCRdb re-called the multiplex PCR reads with MiXCR. The table has about 220,000 distinct CDR3 sequences, roughly 21% seen once.

The sequence came from a woman aged 50 to 60 with Graves' ophthalmopathy. The sample taken for sequencing was peripheral blood. The chain joins TRBV20-1 to TRBJ2-7; TRBD2 matches at 8 bases. In nucleotides, the CDR3 is TGCAGTGCTTGGACTAGCCGGGACTACGAGCAGTACTTC. This codes for CSAWTSRDYEQYF.